Reported below is one T cell receptor beta chain. What antigen it recognizes has not been identified. The record has no base qualities; no much larger clone is one base away. These data belong to a study of control samples from healthy donors and cancer patients (dated by TCRdb to 2019 to 2021). Library preparation used the immunoSEQ multiplex PCR assay. TCRdb holds this immuneACCESS table with in-frame rearrangements only. Some clones are missing; in checked studies, unresolved V genes explain under half, and the rest has no known cause. This sample holds 100,000 to 150,000 clones; 91% were observed only once. The top ten clones comprise 8.6% of the sample. In the germline V gene, CDR1 corresponds to SGHTS and CDR2 to YDEGEE. Trimming leaves V shorter by 0 bases and J shorter by 2 bases, with the junction holding 5 bases beyond the gene matches. The CDR3, cysteine through phenylalanine, is 17 amino acids long. The sequence is cut down to CDR3 DNA, 51 bases in frame from base 1.

The sequence links TRBV5-8 to TRBJ2-3; 11 nucleotides in the junction match TRBD1. Sequences were obtained from blood. The sequence was collected from a young man in good health. The CDR3 corresponds to CASSLGTGGLNTDTQYF. The nucleotides read TGTGCCAGCAGCTTGGGGACAGGGGGCCTAAACACAGATACGCAGTATTTT.